A selection of T cell receptor beta chains follows, all from one sample in a study of shared clonotypes between healthy human individuals. Libraries were prepared by immunoSEQ multiplex PCR; TCRdb keeps only in-frame clonotypes and omits some of them. Of over a million clones listed, approximately 80% are singletons. Sample: memory CD4+ T cells from PBMCs. These receptors were obtained from a man aged 18 to 35 in good health. Some clones in this sample may be carry-over from other donors' samples. Each CDR3 is given with its conserved first and last residue. A D gene is named only where the DNA matches it firmly. Part of the rows lack a size; the others show once, few, many or a class for expanded clones.

clone_size	d_call	v_call	j_call	cdr3_nt	cdr3_aa
once	TRBD1	TRBV10-3	TRBJ1-2	TGTGCCATCAGTTTACGGACAGGGATGACGGATGGCTACACCTTC	CAISLRTGMTDGYTF
NA	NA	TRBV2	TRBJ2-5	TGTGCCAGCAGTGAGTCTGTGACCCAGTACTTC	CASSESVTQYF
once	NA	TRBV27	TRBJ2-3	TGTGCCAGCAGTTTATTTCCCCCCGGGTGGGATACGCAGTATTTT	CASSLFPPGWDTQYF
few	NA	TRBV6-1	TRBJ2-3	TGTGCCAGCACCGAAGGGCGGCCCGCAGATACGCAGTATTTT	CASTEGRPADTQYF
NA	TRBD1	TRBV28	TRBJ1-5	TGTGCCAGCAGAAAACCGGGACAGGGGACAGCGCAGCCCCAGCATTTT	CASRKPGQGTAQPQHF
few	NA	TRBV11-2	TRBJ2-2	TGTGCTTCCGGGCTAGAGGACGGCGGGGAGCTGTTTTTT	CASGLEDGGELFF
few	NA	TRBV30	TRBJ1-5	TGTGCCTGGAGTCGGGACGTCAATCAGCCCCAGCATTTT	CAWSRDVNQPQHF
NA	NA	TRBV6-1	TRBJ1-2	TGTGCCAGCAGTGAGGGTCAAAACCCCTACTATGGCTACACCTTC	CASSEGQNPYYGYTF
NA	NA	TRBV18	TRBJ2-7	TGTGCCAGCTCACCAGTCGGGCCCTCGAGGGACGAGCAGTACTTC	CASSPVGPSRDEQYF
NA	TRBD2	TRBV5-4	TRBJ2-1	TGTGCCAGCACCTTTGGACTAGCGGGCAATGAGCAGTTCTTC	CASTFGLAGNEQFF